This T cell receptor (beta chain) was sequenced for a study of CD8 T cells in Susac syndrome. Findings of the study overall: As acknowledged by the study, its TCR sequencing and HLA analysis included a relatively small number of individuals.

The CDR3 covers 13 residues. Trimming took 1 base from V and 0 from J, leaving 6 bases between them. The germline gives CDR1 GTSNPN, CDR2 SVGIG (reference sequence). The multiple sclerosis controls were treatment-naive patients, and their relapsing-remitting disease was stable or active. The authors negatively isolated CD8+ and CD4+ T cells and FACS-enriched TEMRA cells. Comment on this clonotype: Its target is unknown.

A quantity of about 0.5 to 1 ug RNA underwent reverse transcription using random hexamers. The method of amplification for TCR beta CDR3 was immunoSEQ multiplex PCR, covering 54 Vbeta and 13 Jbeta. Via MiXCR, TCRdb re-called the immunoSEQ multiplex PCR reads, giving one row per CDR3 protein. The sample has 150,000 to 200,000 distinct CDR3 sequences; under 95% are singletons. The sample taken for sequencing was CD4+ T cells from PBMCs. The chain carries TRBV30 and TRBJ1-1, with D unclear. The sequence was collected from a human donor with multiple sclerosis. The DNA of the CDR3 is TGTGCCTGGAGTGCGATGTTGAACACTGAAGCTTTCTTT. This encodes CAWSAMLNTEAFF.